These T cell receptor beta chains were read from a single sample in a study of vaccination and CD4 T cells after COVID-19. These TCRs are of unknown antigen specificity. TCRdb re-called the PCR reads with MiXCR, one entry per CDR3 protein. The data hold 10,000 to 15,000 distinct CDR3 sequences, with about 61% observed a single time. Source material: CD4+ T cells from blood, cultured in vitro. These receptors originate from a human donor who had recovered from COVID-19. CDR3s include the opening cysteine and the closing phenylalanine or tryptophan. The order of the fields is V gene, clone size, D gene, J gene, CDR3 DNA, CDR3 protein. The D gene is left open where the match is weak. Size values are once, few and many counts, or a class for expanded clones, and some rows have none.

TRBV6-2/TRBV6-3	.	.	TRBJ2-3	TGTGCCAGCAGCGAAGGGAGCGCTGCAGATACGCAGTATTTT	CASSEGSAADTQYF
TRBV24-1	.	.	TRBJ2-1	TGTGCCACCAGTGGTTACAGGGAAGGGATGGATGAGCAGTTCTTC	CATSGYREGMDEQFF
TRBV7-3	few	.	TRBJ1-1	TGTGCCAGCAGCCGGGGGGTGAACACTGAAGCTTTCTTT	CASSRGVNTEAFF
TRBV30	.	TRBD1	TRBJ2-5	TGTGCCTGGAGTGTACAGGGGTTGGAGACCCAGTACTTC	CAWSVQGLETQYF
TRBV7-9	.	TRBD1	TRBJ2-7	TGTGCCAGCAGCGTCCCGGGACAGAACTACGAGCAGTACTTC	CASSVPGQNYEQYF
TRBV18	.	.	TRBJ1-5	TGTGCCAGCTCACCAGGGAGCAATCAGCCCCAGCATTTT	CASSPGSNQPQHF
TRBV7-2	medium-sized	.	TRBJ2-2	TGTGCCAGCAGCTTAGTCGTGGGGGGCACCGGGGAGCTGTTTTTT	CASSLVVGGTGELFF
TRBV7-9	.	TRBD1	TRBJ1-1	TGTGCCAGCAGCACCAGTGACAGGGCCTTGACTTTCTTT	CASSTSDRALTFF
TRBV20-1	.	TRBD2	TRBJ2-3	TGCAGTGCTGCTCCGGGACTAGCGGACTACACAGATACGCAGTATTTT	CSAAPGLADYTDTQYF
TRBV20-1	few	.	TRBJ2-2	TGCAGTGCTAGAGGAAGGCCCGGAACAGGGAATACCGGGGAGCTGTTTTTT	CSARGRPGTGNTGELFF
TRBV7-2	.	.	TRBJ2-1	TGTGCCACCCAAAGGAGTTCCTACAATGAGCAGTTCTTC	CATQRSSYNEQFF
TRBV6-5	few	.	TRBJ2-5	TGTGCCAGCAGTTCGAGCCAAGAGACCCAGTACTTC	CASSSSQETQYF
TRBV20-1	.	.	TRBJ1-1	TGCAGTGCCAGAGCCACGGCGAACACTGAAGCTTTCTTT	CSARATANTEAFF
TRBV28	.	.	TRBJ1-5	TGTGCCAGCCGTGTAGGGGAAGGGCAGCCCCAGCATTTT	CASRVGEGQPQHF
TRBV30	few	.	TRBJ1-2	TGTGCCTGGAGTGTGGGACCTCTGACGGGCTATGGCTACACCTTC	CAWSVGPLTGYGYTF
TRBV6-1	few	TRBD1	TRBJ1-5	TGTGCCAGCAGTCGTGGGACAGGGAGTTATAGCAATCAGCCCCAGCATTTT	CASSRGTGSYSNQPQHF
TRBV2	.	.	TRBJ2-1	TGTGCCAGCAGCGGTAGGGCACTACAAGACAATGAGCAGTTCTTC	CASSGRALQDNEQFF
TRBV7-9	.	.	TRBJ1-5	TGTGCCAGCACTACTGGGAGGGGTGGGAGCAATCAGCCCCAGCATTTT	CASTTGRGGSNQPQHF
TRBV2	.	.	TRBJ1-1	TGTGCCAGCAGTGAAGCGCGTCAGGGGAACACTGAAGCTTTCTTT	CASSEARQGNTEAFF
TRBV6-5	.	.	TRBJ1-5	TGTGCCAGCAGTTACACAGGGCCCAATCAGCCCCAGCATTTT	CASSYTGPNQPQHF
TRBV28	.	.	TRBJ1-1	TGTGCCAGCAGTACCGACACCTATGAAGCTTTCTTT	CASSTDTYEAFF
TRBV11-3	.	.	TRBJ1-1	TGTGCCAGCAGTCAGGTGGAGGGGAAAGCTTTCTTT	CASSQVEGKAFF
TRBV29-1	.	.	TRBJ2-1	TGCAGCGTTTGCTACTTGGGCAATGAGCAGTTCTTC	CSVCYLGNEQFF
TRBV7-8	.	.	TRBJ1-3	TGTGCCAGCAGCTCTAGCGGGGGTCTAGGGGAAAACACCATATATTTT	CASSSSGGLGENTIYF
TRBV24-1	.	.	TRBJ2-3	TGTGCCACCAGTGCGTCAGGGAGCACAGATACGCAGTATTTT	CATSASGSTDTQYF
TRBV20-1	.	.	TRBJ1-2	TGCAGTGCTAGCCCGGCAGGGCATGGCTACACCTTC	CSASPAGHGYTF
TRBV20-1	.	TRBD1	TRBJ2-3	TGCAGTGCTCGGGTAATTCGACAGGGGTTCACAGATACGCAGTATTTT	CSARVIRQGFTDTQYF
TRBV28	few	TRBD1	TRBJ1-3	TGTGCCAGCAGGGGAGGGGGCTTCCTAAACACCATATATTTT	CASRGGGFLNTIYF
TRBV7-9	.	.	TRBJ1-4	TGTGCCAGCAGCATAAGACAGCTAGCAACTAATGAAAAACTGTTTTTT	CASSIRQLATNEKLFF
TRBV5-1	few	.	TRBJ2-5	TGCGCCAGCAGCTTGGTGGGGGGGGACAAAGAGACCCAGTACTTC	CASSLVGGDKETQYF
TRBV19	.	.	TRBJ1-5	TGTGCCAGTAGCTCCAGGGAAAGGGAGCCCCAGCATTTT	CASSSREREPQHF
TRBV7-9	.	TRBD1	TRBJ1-5	TGTGCCAGCAGCTTAGGGACAGGGAGCCAGCCCCAGCATTTT	CASSLGTGSQPQHF
TRBV14	once	TRBD1	TRBJ2-2	TGTGCCAGCAGCGCTAGCAGGGGGCCCGGGGAGCTGTTTTTT	CASSASRGPGELFF
TRBV29-1	.	.	TRBJ2-7	TGCAGCGTTGAAGGCCACCTGTCAGGGTCCGAGCAGTACTTC	CSVEGHLSGSEQYF
TRBV27	.	.	TRBJ2-3	TGTGCCAGCAGTCCCGCGGGGCGGGGTGATACGCAGTATTTT	CASSPAGRGDTQYF
TRBV6-1	few	TRBD2	TRBJ2-2	TGTGCCAGCAGTCTCGGACTAGCGGGAGGTGCTTCGAGAAGGACCGGGGAGCTGTTTTTT	CASSLGLAGGASRRTGELFF
TRBV20-1	large	TRBD1	TRBJ1-2	TGCAGTGCTAGAGCGCCGGGACAGGGGGCAGGTTATGGCTACACCTTC	CSARAPGQGAGYGYTF
TRBV20-1	few	.	TRBJ1-5	TGCAGTGCTAGAGAGTTCCGGAGTGGCAATCAGCCCCAGCATTTT	CSAREFRSGNQPQHF
TRBV6-1	few	.	TRBJ1-1	TGTGCCACCTCTGGAGGCCGGAACACTGAAGCTTTCTTT	CATSGGRNTEAFF
TRBV5-4	.	TRBD2	TRBJ2-7	TGTGCCAGCAGCTTAGCGGGAGGGCGCGAGCAGTACTTC	CASSLAGGREQYF
TRBV11-2	.	.	TRBJ2-7	TGTGCCAGCAGCCTTGGCGCCCACGAGCAGTACTTC	CASSLGAHEQYF
TRBV7-7	few	.	TRBJ2-7	TGTGCTAGCAGCTTGGATAGAACCTACGAGCAGTACTTC	CASSLDRTYEQYF
TRBV20-1	.	.	TRBJ2-3	TGCAGTGCTAGGGATCCTGGATTTTTTACCGGCACGGATACGCAGTATTTT	CSARDPGFFTGTDTQYF
TRBV5-8	.	.	TRBJ1-2	TGTGCCAGCAGCCGGGACCCGCGCTATGGCTACACCTTC	CASSRDPRYGYTF
TRBV11-2	.	TRBD1	TRBJ1-1	TGTGCCAGCAGCCCGACCAGGGGGTTAATAAACACTGAAGCTTTCTTT	CASSPTRGLINTEAFF
TRBV6-1	few	.	TRBJ2-7	TGTGCGTCGACGGCCAGCTCCTACGAGCAGTACTTC	CASTASSYEQYF
TRBV7-9	.	.	TRBJ1-6	TGTGCCAGCAGTCCAAACCGCCCGACAGGAGGATCACCCCTCCACTTT	CASSPNRPTGGSPLHF
TRBV12-3/TRBV12-4	.	.	TRBJ1-3	TGTGCCACGGCGGGCCGGTTACCTTCTGGAAACACCATATATTTT	CATAGRLPSGNTIYF
TRBV27	.	.	TRBJ2-1	TGTGCCAGCAGTCCGTTTCGAACAGGGCGAGGGAATGAGCAGTTCTTC	CASSPFRTGRGNEQFF
TRBV7-2	.	TRBD2	TRBJ2-5	TGTGCCAGCAGCTTAACTGGACTAGCGGTGACAGACCAGTACTTC	CASSLTGLAVTDQYF